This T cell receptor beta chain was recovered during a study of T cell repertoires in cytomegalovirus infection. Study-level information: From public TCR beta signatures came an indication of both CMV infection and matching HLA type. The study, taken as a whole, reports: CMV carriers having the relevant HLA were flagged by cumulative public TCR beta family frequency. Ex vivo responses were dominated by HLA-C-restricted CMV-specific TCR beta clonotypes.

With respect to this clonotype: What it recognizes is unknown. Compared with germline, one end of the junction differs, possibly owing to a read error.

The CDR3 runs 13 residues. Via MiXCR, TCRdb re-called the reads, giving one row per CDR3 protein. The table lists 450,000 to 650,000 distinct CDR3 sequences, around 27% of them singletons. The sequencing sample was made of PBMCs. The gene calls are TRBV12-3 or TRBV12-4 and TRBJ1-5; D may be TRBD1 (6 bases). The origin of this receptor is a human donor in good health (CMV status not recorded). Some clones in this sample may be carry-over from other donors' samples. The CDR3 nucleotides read TGTGTCAGCACCACAGGGTCCGGTCAGCCCCAGCATTTT. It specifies CVSTTGSGQPQHF.